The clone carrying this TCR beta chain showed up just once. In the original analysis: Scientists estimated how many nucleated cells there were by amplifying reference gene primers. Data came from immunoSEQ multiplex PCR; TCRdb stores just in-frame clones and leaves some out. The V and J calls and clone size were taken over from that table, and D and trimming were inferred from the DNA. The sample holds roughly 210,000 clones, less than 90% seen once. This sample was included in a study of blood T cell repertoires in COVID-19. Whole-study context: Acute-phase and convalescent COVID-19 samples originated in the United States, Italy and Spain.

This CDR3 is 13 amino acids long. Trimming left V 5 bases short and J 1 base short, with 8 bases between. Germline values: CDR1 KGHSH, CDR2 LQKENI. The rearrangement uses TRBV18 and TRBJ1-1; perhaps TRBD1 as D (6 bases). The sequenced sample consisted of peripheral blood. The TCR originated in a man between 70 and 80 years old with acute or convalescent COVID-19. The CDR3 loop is CASSEGQNTEAFF. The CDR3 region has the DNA TGTGCCAGCTCAGAGGGACAGAACACTGAAGCTTTCTTT.